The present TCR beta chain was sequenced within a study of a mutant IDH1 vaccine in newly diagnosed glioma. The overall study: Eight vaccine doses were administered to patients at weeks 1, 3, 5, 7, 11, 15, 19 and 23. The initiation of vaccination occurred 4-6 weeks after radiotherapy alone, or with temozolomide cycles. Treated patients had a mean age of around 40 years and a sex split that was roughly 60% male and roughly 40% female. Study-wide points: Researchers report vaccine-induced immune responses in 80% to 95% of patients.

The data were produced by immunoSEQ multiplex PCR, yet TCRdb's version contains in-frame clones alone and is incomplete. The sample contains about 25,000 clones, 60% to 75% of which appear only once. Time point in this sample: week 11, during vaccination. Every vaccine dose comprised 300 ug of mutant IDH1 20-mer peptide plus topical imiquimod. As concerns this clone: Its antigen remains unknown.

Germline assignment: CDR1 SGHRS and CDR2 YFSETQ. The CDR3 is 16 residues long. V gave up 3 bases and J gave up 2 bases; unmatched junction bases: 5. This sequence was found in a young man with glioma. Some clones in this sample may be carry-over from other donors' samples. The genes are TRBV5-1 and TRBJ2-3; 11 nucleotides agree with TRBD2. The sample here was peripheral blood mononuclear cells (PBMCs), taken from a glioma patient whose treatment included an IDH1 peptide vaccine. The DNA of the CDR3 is TGCGCCAGCAGCTACTTAGCGGGGGGGATCACAGATACGCAGTATTTT. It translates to CASSYLAGGITDTQYF.